The 23 T cell receptor beta chains given below trace back to one sample, sequenced in a study of control samples from healthy donors and cancer patients. Clones were read by immunoSEQ multiplex PCR, and TCRdb kept only the in-frame ones, dropping some. The table lists hundreds of thousands of clones, over 75% of them singletons, with around 6.4% in the top ten. Source material: PBMCs. These receptors were collected from a man in his forties with head and neck cancer.

This clone was recorded only once. The rearrangement joins TRBV6-1 to TRBJ1-5; D might be TRBD1 (6 bases). The germline V and J ends were trimmed by 2 bases and 8 bases, with 16 bases remaining between them. This CDR3 is 15 amino acids long. The germline gives CDR1 MNHNS, CDR2 SASEGT. In DNA, the CDR3 is TGTGCCAGCAGTGAACCAGGGGCCCCCTTAGAGCCCCAGCATTTT. It encodes CASSEPGAPLEPQHF.

The CDR3 is CASSPDTNYGYTF. CDR3 DNA sequence: TGTGCCAGCAGTCCCGACACCAACTATGGCTACACCTTC. This chain uses TRBV6-5 with TRBJ1-2; D unresolved. Germline-derived CDR1 and CDR2 are MNHEY and SVGAGI. This CDR3 is 13 amino acids long. Deletions cut 5 bases from V and 2 bases from J, with 9 bases between.

V is TRBV10-3 and J is TRBJ2-1; D tentatively reads TRBD1 or TRBD2 (5 bases each). The CDR3 covers 16 residues. The germline CDR1 and CDR2 sequences are ENHRY and SYGVKD. V dropped 0 bases and J dropped 3 bases, with 12 bases sitting between them. DNA for the CDR3: TGTGCCATCAGTGAGTCGGGGGTGGGGTTCTACAATGAGCAGTTCTTC. Its translation is CAISESGVGFYNEQFF.

The chain uses TRBV6-5 and TRBJ2-2, with D perhaps TRBD1 or TRBD2 (6 bases each). V was trimmed by 4 bases and J by 4 bases, leaving 13 bases between them. The CDR3 has 15 residues. CDR1 and CDR2 from the germline V gene are MNHEY and SVGAGI. The CDR3 region is CASSSPWGATGELFF. The CDR3 coding sequence is TGTGCCAGCAGTTCCCCGTGGGGGGCCACCGGGGAGCTGTTTTTT.

The chain links TRBV7-9 to TRBJ1-2, with D unclear. The CDR3 spans 16 residues. V was shortened by 0 bases and J by 3 bases, with 14 bases between the two germline ends. Germline CDR1 SEHNR, CDR2 FQNEAQ (reference sequence). DNA for the CDR3: TGTGCCAGCAGCTTAGCGCTGACCCCCCGGGACTATGGCTACACCTTC. This gives the protein CASSLALTPRDYGYTF.

The chain has TRBV9 and TRBJ1-6; weak D call: TRBD1 (6 bases). The CDR3 consists of 15 residues. CDR1 and CDR2 (germline): SGDLS, YYNGEE. Between the trimmed V and J ends, which lost 0 bases and 9 bases, there was a span of 13 bases. The DNA of the CDR3 is TGTGCCAGCAGCGTAGCAGACAGGTCGAGTTCACCCCTCCACTTT. It yields the protein CASSVADRSSSPLHF.

This clone was seen a handful of times. As DNA, the CDR3 is TGTGCCTGGAGTCCACAGGATGATGAGCAGTTCTTC. As protein: CAWSPQDDEQFF. J is TRBJ2-1 and V is TRBV30, with TRBD1 as a possible D gene (5 bases). V was pared by 2 bases and J by 8 bases, with 10 bases between. This CDR3 has 12 residues. Germline V CDR1 and CDR2: GTSNPN, SVGIG (reference sequence).

The chain uses TRBV27 and TRBJ2-2; a possible D gene is TRBD2 (5 bases). The length of the CDR3 is 15 residues. Between the trimmed V and J ends, which lost 1 base and 4 bases, there was a span of 10 bases. CDR1 and CDR2 (germline): MNHEY, SMNVEV (reference sequence). As DNA, the CDR3 is TGTGCCAGCAGTTTATTCGGGGTGGGCACCGGGGAGCTGTTTTTT. This codes for CASSLFGVGTGELFF.

The gene calls are TRBV10-1 and TRBJ2-6; maybe TRBD2 (6 bases). V lost 10 bases and J 0 bases, leaving 16 bases between the germline ends. The CDR3 has 16 amino acids. Germline V lookup: CDR1 WNHNN, CDR2 SYGVQD (reference sequence). The CDR3 loop is CANPHRGNSGANVLTF. The CDR3 nucleotides are TGCGCCAACCCTCACCGCGGGAACTCTGGGGCCAACGTCCTGACTTTC.

This chain links TRBV27 with TRBJ2-1; 8 nucleotides agree with TRBD2. With V trimmed by 3 bases and J by 1 base, 8 bases remained unmatched. The CDR3 sequence is 17 residues long. Germline assignment: CDR1 MNHEY and CDR2 SMNVEV (reference sequence). CDR3 nucleotides: TGTGCCAGCAGTTTGGGTTTAGCGGGACAATCCTACAATGAGCAGTTCTTC. Translating gives CASSLGLAGQSYNEQFF.

J is TRBJ1-2 and V is TRBV10-3, with D tentatively TRBD1 (5 bases). Between the trimmed V and J ends, which lost 2 bases and 6 bases, there was a span of 7 bases. This CDR3 spans 12 amino acids. The germline gives CDR1 ENHRY, CDR2 SYGVKD. CDR3 sequence reads: CAISEGAHGYTF. Here the CDR3 DNA reads TGTGCCATCAGTGAGGGGGCACATGGCTACACCTTC.

The chain carries TRBV18 and TRBJ1-5; tentatively, D is TRBD1 (6 bases). The CDR3 runs 14 residues. Looked up from germline, CDR1 is KGHSH and CDR2 is LQKENI. V lost 5 bases to trimming and J lost 4 bases, with 12 bases between them. CDR3 sequence: CASSAEQGNQPQHF. CDR3 nucleotide sequence: TGTGCCAGCTCAGCGGAACAGGGTAATCAGCCCCAGCATTTT.

This clone was found once. V and J are TRBV6-6 and TRBJ2-2; 8 bases align to TRBD2. Germline V gene data show CDR1 as MNHNY and CDR2 as SVGAGI (reference sequence). This CDR3 has 16 amino acids. The junction had 7 bases not matched to a gene; V was cut back by 5 bases and J by 2 bases. CDR3 nucleotide sequence: TGTGCCAGCAGTCCCCTGACTAGCGCTAACACCGGGGAGCTGTTTTTT. Residues: CASSPLTSANTGELFF.

J is TRBJ2-1 and V is TRBV11-2; 9 bases align to TRBD1. V lost 1 base and J lost 8; bases outside the gene matches: 6. The CDR3 loop spans 15 amino acids. Germline V gene lookup returns CDR1 SGHAT and CDR2 FQNNGV. Written as DNA, the CDR3 is TGTGCCAGCAGCTTAGTTTGGACAGGGGTCCATGAGCAGTTCTTC. Encoded protein: CASSLVWTGVHEQFF. The entire variable domain, with the rest obtained from reference TRBV11-2 and TRBJ2-1, is as follows: EAGVAQSPRYKIIEKRQSVAFWCNPISGHATLYWYQQILGQGPKLLIQFQNNGVVDDSQLPKDRFSAERLKGVDSTLKIQPAKLEDSAVYLCASSLVWTGVHEQFFGPGTRLTVL.

This sequence joins TRBV29-1 and TRBJ1-1; tentatively, D is TRBD1 (6 bases). With 4 bases removed from V and 3 bases from J, the gap between germline ends came to 12 bases. The CDR3 extends over 13 amino acids. The germline V gene encodes CDR1 SQVTM and CDR2 ANQGSEA. The CDR3 bases are TGCAGCGTTGTAGGGGGGACGGACACTGAAGCTTTCTTT. Amino acids: CSVVGGTDTEAFF.

This clone was recorded once. V and J are TRBV9 and TRBJ1-2; weak D call: TRBD1 (6 bases). The CDR3 contains 14 residues. The germline CDR1 and CDR2 sequences are SGDLS and YYNGEE. Here the CDR3 reads CASIPGTTNYGYTF. CDR3 nucleotide sequence: TGTGCGTCAATCCCCGGGACAACTAACTATGGCTACACCTTC. The whole variable domain, filled in from reference TRBV9 and TRBJ1-2, reads DSGVTQTPKHLITATGQRVTLRCSPRSGDLSVYWYQQSLDQGLQFLIQYYNGEERAKGNILERFSAQQFPDLHSELNLSSLELGDSALYFCASIPGTTNYGYTFGSGTRLTVV.

The chain links TRBV27 to TRBJ1-1; 7 bases agree with TRBD1. The CDR3 totals 13 residues. The germline V gene has CDR1 MNHEY and CDR2 SMNVEV (reference sequence). Unmatched junction bases numbered 2, after V lost 6 bases and J lost 1 base. CDR3 in amino acids: CASRGTENTEAFF. The CDR3, as DNA: TGTGCCAGCAGAGGGACAGAGAACACTGAAGCTTTCTTT.

The chain couples TRBV7-8 to TRBJ2-7; D call uncertain. The germline V gene encodes CDR1 SGHVS and CDR2 FQNEAQ. Trimming removed 7 bases from V and 4 bases from J, with 17 bases in between. CDR3 size: 14 residues. The CDR3 reads CASNKTEYGYEQYF. DNA for the CDR3: TGTGCCAGCAACAAGACGGAATATGGGTACGAGCAGTACTTC.

This rearrangement joins TRBV7-2 to TRBJ2-4, with TRBD2 matching 13 bases. The CDR3 consists of 17 residues. Unmatched junction bases numbered 7, after V lost 5 bases and J lost 3 bases. Germline CDR1 SGHTA, CDR2 FQGNSA. In DNA form, the CDR3 reads TGTGCCAGCAGCCCGGGACTAGCGGGGCAAGTCAAAAACATTCAGTACTTC. As protein: CASSPGLAGQVKNIQYF.

The chain joins TRBV18 to TRBJ1-6, with 7 bases fitting TRBD1. The CDR3 is made up of 15 amino acids. Trimming cost V 4 bases and J 10 bases; bases outside gene matches: 10. From germline, CDR1 is KGHSH and CDR2 LQKENI. CDR3 coding DNA: TGTGCCAGCTCACTCCCACAGGGGCGGGAATCACCCCTCCACTTT. This translates into CASSLPQGRESPLHF.

The rearrangement links TRBV27 to TRBJ1-1, with a tentative D call TRBD1 (6 bases). This CDR3 is 14 amino acids long. The V and J ends lost 5 bases and 0 bases respectively, with 10 bases between them. Germline V gene lookup returns CDR1 MNHEY and CDR2 SMNVEV (reference sequence). CDR3 in amino acids: CASSDRTLNTEAFF. The CDR3 bases are TGTGCCAGCAGTGACAGGACCTTGAACACTGAAGCTTTCTTT.

CDR3 sequence (DNA): TGTGCCAGCAGTCGGGGGATAGGATATGGCTACACCTTC. Its translation is CASSRGIGYGYTF. The chain combines TRBV27 with TRBJ1-2; TRBD1 is a possible D gene (5 bases). CDR3 size: 13 residues. The V gene's germline CDR1 is MNHEY and CDR2 SMNVEV (reference sequence). V was pared by 5 bases and J by 5 bases, with 12 bases between.

The rearrangement joins TRBV7-8 to TRBJ2-3; 9 nucleotides line up with TRBD1. V was clipped by 3 bases and J by 0 bases; unmatched bases: 4. Per the germline V gene, CDR1 is SGHVS and CDR2 is FQNEAQ. The CDR3 runs to 16 residues. DNA of the CDR3: TGTGCCAGCAGCTTCCTCGGACAGGGGAGCACAGATACGCAGTATTTT. Protein product: CASSFLGQGSTDTQYF.